Following are 32 T cell receptor beta chains from one sample sequenced in a study of OX40 agonist ivuxolimab in advanced cancers. Produced via immunoSEQ multiplex PCR; TCRdb's table is partial and in-frame only. Found here are 95,000 to 150,000 clones, 85% to 95% of them singletons; the top ten hold roughly 0.15%. The source was CD4+ or CD8+ T cells sorted from blood, collected in a trial of the OX40 agonist ivuxolimab. The source is an adult with an advanced solid tumor such as melanoma, head and neck, liver or kidney cancer.

This rearrangement joins TRBV4-2 to TRBJ2-2, with 9 bases fitting TRBD1. Per germline, CDR1 LGHNA and CDR2 YNFKEQ. The length of the CDR3 is 17 residues. Trimming removed 3 bases from V and 1 base from J; junction bases left unmatched: 6. DNA for the CDR3: TGTGCCAGCAGCCATAATCCGGGACAGGGGAACACCGGGGAGCTGTTTTTT. It specifies CASSHNPGQGNTGELFF.

This chain joins TRBV7-6 and TRBJ2-7; 7 bases map to TRBD1. CDR3 length equals 13 residues. Per germline, CDR1 SGHVS and CDR2 FNYEAQ. V dropped 5 bases and J dropped 3; count of bases not matched to a gene: 4. For the CDR3, the DNA is TGTGCCAGCAGCCCCGGACAGGTCTACGAGCAGTACTTC. Protein product: CASSPGQVYEQYF. The complete variable domain, with remaining parts taken from reference TRBV7-6 and TRBJ2-7, reads GAGVSQSPRYKVTKRGQDVALRCDPISGHVSLYWYRQALGQGPEFLTYFNYEAQQDKSGLPNDRFSAERPEGSISTLTIQRTEQRDSAMYRCASSPGQVYEQYFGPGTRLTVT.

V and J are TRBV5-3 and TRBJ2-7; 8 bases are a match to TRBD2. TRBV5-3 is an open reading frame, and its role is uncertain. This CDR3 has 16 residues. The V and J ends lost 0 bases and 4 bases, in that order; junction bases with no gene match: 9. Written as DNA, the CDR3 is TGTGCCAGAAGCTTGGCCGGGCGGGAGCGGGAGTACGAGCAGTACTTC. Its protein product is CARSLAGREREYEQYF.

The J gene is TRBJ2-7, the V gene TRBV5-4, with unresolved D. Trimming shortened V by 0 bases and J by 2 bases, and 9 bases separated the two germline ends. This CDR3 comprises 14 residues. The V gene's germline CDR1 is SGHNT and CDR2 YYREEE (reference sequence). Here the CDR3 reads CASSLAKPPYEQYF. Written as DNA, the CDR3 is TGTGCCAGCAGCTTGGCGAAACCCCCCTACGAGCAGTACTTC.

The chain uses TRBV4-2 and TRBJ1-4, with a possible D match to TRBD1 (6 bases). V was pared by 0 bases and J by 4 bases, with 18 bases between. This CDR3 region has 18 residues. The germline gives CDR1 LGHNA, CDR2 YNFKEQ. The CDR3: CASSQEGAVARGNEKLFF. For the CDR3, the DNA is TGTGCCAGCAGCCAAGAGGGGGCCGTCGCCCGAGGTAATGAAAAACTGTTTTTT.

The J gene is TRBJ1-4, the V gene TRBV28; D possibly corresponds to TRBD1 (6 bases). V dropped 5 bases and J dropped 0 bases, with 7 bases sitting between them. The CDR3 runs to 14 residues. The germline V gene encodes CDR1 MDHEN and CDR2 SYDVKM. The CDR3 bases are TGTGCCAGCAGTACAGGGCCAACTAATGAAAAACTGTTTTTT. Its protein product is CASSTGPTNEKLFF.

This chain links TRBV27 with TRBJ2-3; the match to TRBD1 covers 9 bases. CDR3 length: 15 residues. Unmatched junction bases numbered 5, after V lost 7 bases and J lost 0 bases. Germline values: CDR1 MNHEY, CDR2 SMNVEV (reference sequence). CDR3 sequence reads: CASMDRGRSTDTQYF. The CDR3 coding sequence is TGTGCCAGCATGGACAGGGGCCGTAGCACAGATACGCAGTATTTT.

This clone appeared once. The chain uses TRBV11-3 and TRBJ2-1, with D unresolved. Trimming pared 1 base from V and 3 bases from J, leaving 4 bases between. Germline V gene data show CDR1 as SGHNT and CDR2 as YENEEA. CDR3 size: 13 residues. The CDR3 reads CASSLARYNEQFF. Written as DNA, the CDR3 is TGTGCCAGCAGCTTAGCACGCTACAATGAGCAGTTCTTC.

The chain links TRBV6-5 to TRBJ2-5; TRBD1 matches 7 bases. The ends lost 6 bases at V and 4 bases at J; junction bases unmatched: 8. This CDR3 contains 14 residues. Germline loops: CDR1 MNHEY, CDR2 SVGAGI. The CDR3 nucleotides read TGTGCCAGCAGGACGACAGGGATGGGAGAGACCCAGTACTTC. Its protein is CASRTTGMGETQYF.

This clone was detected once. The CDR3 here is CASKAGGNGDTQYF. DNA of the CDR3: TGTGCCAGTAAAGCGGGGGGGAATGGAGATACGCAGTATTTT. The chain combines TRBV5-4 with TRBJ2-3; 10 nucleotides align to TRBD2. This CDR3 is built from 14 residues. Germline V gene lookup returns CDR1 SGHNT and CDR2 YYREEE (reference sequence). V trimming: 8 bases; J trimming: 5 bases; junction bases outside the gene matches: 8.

CDR3: CASSQSSGTYGYTF. CDR3 DNA sequence: TGTGCCAGCAGCCAATCCTCAGGGACCTATGGCTACACCTTC. V gene TRBV7-8 combines with J gene TRBJ1-2, with D perhaps TRBD1 (5 bases). Trimming stripped 5 bases from V and 4 bases from J, with 14 bases between. Germline-derived CDR1 and CDR2 are SGHVS and FQNEAQ. This CDR3 has 14 residues.

This clone was observed a single time. This same CDR3 is encoded by further DNA sequences in the sample. The chain is built from TRBV9 and TRBJ2-7, with 7 bases aligning to TRBD2. Looked up from germline, CDR1 is SGDLS and CDR2 is YYNGEE. The CDR3 has 14 residues. Trimming took 1 base from V and 0 from J; bases not matched to a gene: 1. CDR3 sequence: CASSVRTSSYEQYF. CDR3 bases: TGTGCCAGCAGCGTACGGACTAGCTCCTACGAGCAGTACTTC. The full variable domain, rest sourced from reference TRBV9 and TRBJ2-7, is DSGVTQTPKHLITATGQRVTLRCSPRSGDLSVYWYQQSLDQGLQFLIQYYNGEERAKGNILERFSAQQFPDLHSELNLSSLELGDSALYFCASSVRTSSYEQYFGPGTRLTVT.

The table lists this clone with a few counts. The chain couples TRBV10-3 to TRBJ1-1; a possible D gene is TRBD1 (6 bases). CDR3 length: 11 amino acids. With 11 bases removed from V and 1 base from J, the gap between germline ends came to 8 bases. Germline CDR1 ENHRY, CDR2 SYGVKD. The chain's CDR3 is CASGENTEAFF. CDR3 DNA sequence: TGTGCCTCAGGGGAGAACACTGAAGCTTTCTTT.

The V gene is TRBV6-1, the J gene TRBJ2-7; 7 bases line up with TRBD1. Trimming at V came to 6 bases and at J to 3 bases, leaving 11 bases not matched to a gene. Germline-derived CDR1 and CDR2 are MNHNS and SASEGT. The CDR3 has 15 residues. CDR3 protein: CASSFFWDSDYEQYF. CDR3 coding DNA: TGTGCCAGCAGCTTCTTTTGGGACAGCGACTACGAGCAGTACTTC.

The chain employs TRBV7-9 and TRBJ2-6; D is ambiguous. Trimming took off 7 bases at V and 2 bases at J, with 18 bases between the two ends. Germline V gene data show CDR1 as SEHNR and CDR2 as FQNEAQ (reference sequence). The CDR3 runs to 17 residues. The CDR3, as DNA: TGTGCCAGCAACAAGGATGTGGGGTTGACTGGGGCCAACGTCCTGACTTTC. Protein: CASNKDVGLTGANVLTF.

The V call is TRBV14, the J call TRBJ1-6; 7 positions agree with TRBD1. Germline V gives CDR1 SGHDN, CDR2 FVKESK. This CDR3 comprises 21 residues. J lost 1 base, V lost 1 base, and 16 bases had no gene match. CDR3 DNA sequence: TGTGCCAGCAGCCAAGCCCCAGGGGGACGGACAAGCAGGTCCTATAATTCACCCCTCCACTTT. Translation gives CASSQAPGGRTSRSYNSPLHF. The variable domain in full, with the rest retrieved from reference TRBV14 and TRBJ1-6, is EAGVTQFPSHSVIEKGQTVTLRCDPISGHDNLYWYRRVMGKEIKFLLHFVKESKQDESGMPNNRFLAERTGGTYSTLKVQPAELEDSGVYFCASSQAPGGRTSRSYNSPLHFGNGTRLTVT.

The chain links TRBV11-2 to TRBJ1-1; D not certain. The CDR3 length is 13 residues. CDR1 SGHAT and CDR2 FQNNGV come from the germline V gene. V lost 5 bases to trimming and J lost 9 bases, with 16 bases between them. In DNA form, the CDR3 reads TGTGCCAGCAGCAACCCGACTGGCCTTAAAGCTTTCTTT. It codes for CASSNPTGLKAFF.

This sequence joins TRBV18 and TRBJ2-1; 9 positions match TRBD2. This CDR3 is 15 amino acids long. CDR1 is KGHSH and CDR2 is LQKENI in the germline V gene. V was pared by 3 bases and J by 7 bases, with 7 bases of the junction left unmatched. The DNA for the CDR3 is TGTGCCAGCTCACCGAGCGGGGGGACCTTTAATGAGCAGTTCTTC. Its protein is CASSPSGGTFNEQFF.

This chain joins TRBV28 and TRBJ1-3, with 7 bases lining up with TRBD1. The CDR3 is 16 amino acids. Germline CDR1 reads MDHEN; CDR2 reads SYDVKM. V lost 4 bases to trimming and J lost 3 bases; unmatched junction nucleotides: 9. CDR3 amino acids: CASSSFGTADGNTIYF. Written as DNA, the CDR3 is TGTGCCAGCAGTTCCTTTGGGACAGCTGATGGAAACACCATATATTTT.

The V call is TRBV7-9, the J call TRBJ2-7; D may be TRBD1 or TRBD2 (5 bases each). CDR1 is SEHNR and CDR2 is FQNEAQ in the germline V gene (reference sequence). Trimming took off 5 bases at V and 0 bases at J, with 14 bases between the two ends. The CDR3 totals 15 residues. The CDR3 reads CASSQGPVSSYEQYF. The CDR3 DNA reads TGTGCCAGCAGCCAGGGACCAGTTAGCTCCTACGAGCAGTACTTC.

Details on this clone: Relative to the germline gene, one junction end is altered; a read error may explain this. This chain joins TRBV19 and TRBJ1-1; possible D gene TRBD1, 5 bases. The CDR3 spans 14 residues. Germline V lookup: CDR1 LNHDA, CDR2 SQIVND (reference sequence). The CDR3 here is CVSSTFGANTEAFF. The CDR3 DNA reads TGTGTCAGTAGTACCTTCGGGGCAAACACTGAAGCTTTCTTT.

The rearrangement links TRBV9 to TRBJ1-1; D is ambiguous. Trimming stripped 0 bases from V and 9 bases from J, with 12 bases between. The CDR3 covers 13 residues. In germline, CDR1 is SGDLS, CDR2 YYNGEE. The CDR3 here is CASSVGRDSKAFF. In DNA, the CDR3 is TGTGCCAGCAGCGTAGGACGCGACTCCAAAGCTTTCTTT. The full variable domain, in which reference TRBV9 and TRBJ1-1 provide the parts outside the CDR3, is DSGVTQTPKHLITATGQRVTLRCSPRSGDLSVYWYQQSLDQGLQFLIQYYNGEERAKGNILERFSAQQFPDLHSELNLSSLELGDSALYFCASSVGRDSKAFFGQGTRLTVV.

Worth noting for this clone: An end of the junction differs from the germline gene, which may be a read error. CDR3 DNA: TGTGCCAGCAGCCTAGCTATAGCGGGGGCAACTTTGACAGATACGCAGTATTTT. It is translated as CASSLAIAGATLTDTQYF. This sequence joins TRBV7-2 and TRBJ2-3, with TRBD2 matching 9 bases. Germline V gives CDR1 SGHTA, CDR2 FQGNSA. The CDR3 runs 18 residues.

The chain combines TRBV2 with TRBJ1-4; 7 bases map to TRBD1. The CDR3 has 14 amino acids. Losses at the gene ends were 6 bases for V and 3 bases for J; bases not matched to a gene: 4. CDR1 is SNHLY and CDR2 is FYNNEI in the germline V gene. Written as DNA, the CDR3 is TGTGCCAGCAGGACAGGGCGGGCTAATGAAAAACTGTTTTTT. This sequence encodes CASRTGRANEKLFF.

The DNA of the CDR3 is TGTGCCAGCAGCTTAAGGGGGGGCGATGAAGCTTTCTTT. As protein: CASSLRGGDEAFF. J is TRBJ1-1 and V is TRBV7-9; D perhaps matches TRBD1 (6 bases). Germline V lookup: CDR1 SEHNR, CDR2 FQNEAQ (reference sequence). The CDR3 consists of 13 residues. The ends were cut back, 2 bases at V and 7 bases at J, with 11 bases in the middle. Using reference TRBV7-9 and TRBJ1-1 for the parts outside the CDR3, the full variable domain is DTGVSQNPRHKITKRGQNVTFRCDPISEHNRLYWYRQTLGQGPEFLTYFQNEAQLEKSRLLSDRFSAERPKGSFSTLEIQRTEQGDSAMYLCASSLRGGDEAFFGQGTRLTVV.

This chain uses TRBV7-3 with TRBJ1-6; D call uncertain. V was clipped by 5 bases and J by 7 bases, with 9 bases between them. This CDR3 has 13 residues. The germline CDR1 and CDR2 sequences are SGHTA and FQGTGA. Here the CDR3 reads CASSLRTNSPLHF. CDR3 coding DNA: TGTGCCAGCAGCCTTAGGACCAATTCACCCCTCCACTTT.

This chain connects TRBV19 to TRBJ1-3, with 7 bases fitting TRBD1. From germline, CDR1 is LNHDA and CDR2 SQIVND (reference sequence). With V trimmed by 7 bases and J by 9 bases, 9 bases remained unmatched. The CDR3 has 13 residues. This chain's CDR3 is CASMDRPLGTIYF. The CDR3 region has the DNA TGTGCCAGTATGGACAGGCCGTTGGGCACCATATATTTT.

The rearrangement links TRBV4-3 to TRBJ1-5, with unresolved D. Trimming pared 4 bases from V and 5 bases from J, leaving 12 bases between. The germline V gene encodes CDR1 LGHNA and CDR2 YSLEER. CDR3 length equals 14 residues. CDR3 sequence: CASSLRHTDQPQHF. CDR3 nucleotide sequence: TGCGCCAGCAGCCTTCGACACACAGATCAGCCCCAGCATTTT.

This clone was recorded a few times. The chain recombines TRBV5-4 with TRBJ1-3, with 8 bases aligning to TRBD1. The CDR3 runs to 16 residues. Germline loops: CDR1 SGHNT, CDR2 YYREEE (reference sequence). Unmatched junction bases numbered 6, after V lost 4 bases and J lost 0 bases. The CDR3 nucleotides are TGTGCCAGCAGCCTGACCGGGACAGGCTCTGGAAACACCATATATTTT. Its translation is CASSLTGTGSGNTIYF.

The genes are TRBV7-9 and TRBJ1-1; D unclear. Germline CDR1 SEHNR, CDR2 FQNEAQ (reference sequence). V was cut by 0 bases and J by 1 base, with 15 bases left in between. This CDR3 has 17 amino acids. CDR3 protein: CASSLAVHRAPNTEAFF. For the CDR3, the DNA is TGTGCCAGCAGCTTAGCAGTACACCGGGCACCGAACACTGAAGCTTTCTTT.

The genes are TRBV9 and TRBJ2-1, with TRBD2 matching 12 bases. Germline values: CDR1 SGDLS, CDR2 YYNGEE. Unmatched junction bases numbered 6, after V lost 0 bases and J lost 8 bases. The CDR3 covers 16 residues. The CDR3 loop reads CASSVGVTSGSDEQFF. As DNA, the CDR3 is TGTGCCAGCAGCGTAGGCGTGACTAGCGGGAGTGATGAGCAGTTCTTC.

The gene calls are TRBV28 and TRBJ2-5; D is possibly TRBD2 (6 bases). Per germline, CDR1 MDHEN and CDR2 SYDVKM. Trimming cost V 5 bases and J 4 bases, with 20 bases left between them. The CDR3 length is 16 residues. CDR3 nucleotides: TGTGCCAGCAGTCAACCCCAAGGAGGGGCCAGAGAGACCCAGTACTTC. This gives the protein CASSQPQGGARETQYF. The full variable domain, completed using reference TRBV28 and TRBJ2-5, is DVKVTQSSRYLVKRTGEKVFLECVQDMDHENMFWYRQDPGLGLRLIYFSYDVKMKEKGDIPEGYSVSREKKERFSLILESASTNQTSMYLCASSQPQGGARETQYFGPGTRLLVL.